A selection of T cell receptor beta chains follows, all from one sample in a study of blood T cell repertoires in COVID-19. The assay was immunoSEQ multiplex PCR, and TCRdb's table has in-frame clones only and misses some. Here the sample spans a few hundred thousand clones, 75% to 90% being singletons. The source material was PBMCs or T cells enriched from blood (not recorded which). Receptors originate from a woman in her thirties or forties who had recovered from COVID-19. Each CDR3 is given with its conserved first and last residue. A D gene is named only where the DNA matches it firmly. A row's size may be missing; if present it is once, few, many or a size class.

J | D | size | V | DNA | CDR3
TRBJ2-1 | - | - | TRBV6-5 | TGTGCCAGCAGTCTTGACTCTTACAATGAGCAGTTCTTC | CASSLDSYNEQFF
TRBJ2-7 | - | - | TRBV18 | TGTGCCAGCTCATCCTCGGGGGTTAGCTCCTACGAGCAGTACTTC | CASSSSGVSSYEQYF
TRBJ1-6 | - | - | TRBV5-1 | TGCGCCAGCAGCCCCAGCCAGGGGAGTTCACCCCTCCACTTT | CASSPSQGSSPLHF
TRBJ1-5 | - | - | TRBV24-1 | TGTGCCACCAGTGATTTTATCCCCTCGATCGAGGCCTATCAGCCCCAGCATTTT | CATSDFIPSIEAYQPQHF
TRBJ2-1 | TRBD2 | - | TRBV3-1/TRBV3-2 | TGTGCCAGCAGCTTTACCGGGGGGGGCCTGACCGGCAATGAGCAGTTCTTC | CASSFTGGGLTGNEQFF
TRBJ2-2 | - | - | TRBV6-5 | TGTGCCAGCAGTTCCGGGGGAGTAGGGACCGGGGAGCTGTTTTTT | CASSSGGVGTGELFF
TRBJ2-1 | - | - | TRBV2 | TGTGCCAGCAGTACAGGGAGGGTGCAGTTCTTC | CASSTGRVQFF
TRBJ2-5 | TRBD1 | - | TRBV19 | TGTGCCAGTAGTATTGGGACAGGGGGTAGAGAGACCCAGTACTTC | CASSIGTGGRETQYF
TRBJ2-7 | - | - | TRBV15 | TGTGCCGAGCTACACTATCCCCACGAGCAGTACTTC | CAELHYPHEQYF
TRBJ2-4 | - | - | TRBV4-3 | TGCGCCAGCAGCCAACGATTCGGACAGATTGAAAACATTCAGTACTTC | CASSQRFGQIENIQYF
TRBJ2-6 | TRBD1 | - | TRBV4-3 | TGCGCCAGCAGCCAAGATACGCAGGGGGCGAGGGGGGCCAACGTCCTGACTTTC | CASSQDTQGARGANVLTF
TRBJ1-4 | TRBD1 | - | TRBV7-9 | TGTGCCAGCAGCCCGACGACAGGGGTGGTCGAAAAACTGTTTTTT | CASSPTTGVVEKLFF
TRBJ2-7 | TRBD2 | - | TRBV13 | TGTGCCAGCAGCACTAGAGGACTAGCGGGCTCCTACGAGCAGTACTTC | CASSTRGLAGSYEQYF
TRBJ2-2 | TRBD1 | - | TRBV28 | TGTGCCAGCAGCACACGGGACAGATTAACCGGGGAGCTGTTTTTT | CASSTRDRLTGELFF
TRBJ1-3 | TRBD1 | - | TRBV7-9 | TGTGCCAGCAGCTCCGGACAGGGGGCGATGGCTGGAAACACCATATATTTT | CASSSGQGAMAGNTIYF
TRBJ1-2 | TRBD1 | - | TRBV28 | TGTGCCAGCAGTCCGCCGGGACAGGATGGCTACACCTTC | CASSPPGQDGYTF
TRBJ2-3 | - | - | TRBV21-1 | TGTGCCAGCATTGAATGCCCGGGACACCTCACAGATACGCAGTATTTT | CASIECPGHLTDTQYF
TRBJ1-5 | - | - | TRBV9 | TGTGCCAGCAGCGTAGGGCGGGGCAATCAGCCCCAGCATTTT | CASSVGRGNQPQHF
TRBJ1-1 | - | - | TRBV7-2 | TGTGCCAGCAGCTTAGTGTTGAACTATGACACTGAAGCTTTCTTT | CASSLVLNYDTEAFF
TRBJ2-2 | - | - | TRBV3-1/TRBV3-2 | TGTGCCAGCAGCCAAGGGGCAGGGGAGACCGGGGAGCTGTTTTTT | CASSQGAGETGELFF
TRBJ1-2 | - | - | TRBV7-9 | TGTGCCAGCAGTTATGAGGGAGCCGGCTACACCTTC | CASSYEGAGYTF
TRBJ2-7 | TRBD1 | - | TRBV3-1/TRBV3-2 | TGTGCCACCCTCGACAGGGTCTCCTACGAGCAGTACTTC | CATLDRVSYEQYF
TRBJ1-2 | - | few | TRBV10-3 | TGTGCCAACTTTGGGCCAGCCACTAACTATGGCTACACCTTC | CANFGPATNYGYTF
TRBJ2-1 | TRBD1 | once | TRBV20-1 | TGCAGTGCTAGTTCGGACAGGGGGCGGTTAGGTGAGCAGTTCTTC | CSASSDRGRLGEQFF
TRBJ2-1 | TRBD2 | - | TRBV25-1 | TGTGCCAGCAGTGGTCGGACTAGCGGGAGTTATGAGCAGTTCTTC | CASSGRTSGSYEQFF